These 19 T cell receptor beta chains originate from one sample sequenced in a study of cytomegalovirus exposure and HLA in healthy donors. A multiplex PCR was run with 60 Vbeta primers and 13 Jbeta primers. The repertoire was sequenced with immunoSEQ multiplex PCR; TCRdb's copy has only in-frame clones and lacks some. The sample has about 170,000 clones, around 85% seen once. The sequenced material came from PBMCs. Every receptor here comes from a male donor in good health and CMV-seronegative.

The count of this clone is one. This chain uses TRBV7-2 with TRBJ1-6; perhaps TRBD1 as D (5 bases). The CDR3 extends over 15 amino acids. Looked up from germline, CDR1 is SGHTA and CDR2 is FQGNSA. V lost 0 bases to trimming and J lost 8 bases, with 11 bases between them. CDR3 residues: CASSLAAQGYSPLHF. The DNA of the CDR3 is TGTGCCAGCAGCTTAGCGGCCCAGGGCTATTCACCCCTCCACTTT.

This clone has a single count. The chain recombines TRBV21-1 with TRBJ2-5; the table's D call TRBD1 went unverified against the DNA. TRBV21-1 has pseudogene status. The CDR3 contains 15 residues. The CDR3 sequence: CASSKEIRGQETQYF. CDR3 coding DNA: TGTGCCAGCAGCAAAGAAATCAGGGGGCAAGAGACCCAGTACTTC.

The V call is TRBV2, the J call TRBJ2-7; D call uncertain. CDR3 size: 14 residues. Trimming stripped 3 bases from V and 3 bases from J, with 12 bases between. CDR1 is SNHLY, CDR2 FYNNEI, per germline. CDR3 sequence reads: CASSDNWQDYEQYF. The CDR3 DNA follows: TGTGCCAGCAGTGATAACTGGCAGGACTACGAGCAGTACTTC.

V usage is TRBV14 and J usage is TRBJ2-3, with 8 bases that match TRBD1. This CDR3 is 17 amino acids long. In germline, CDR1 is SGHDN, CDR2 FVKESK. With V trimmed by 5 bases and J by 5 bases, 15 bases remained unmatched. CDR3 sequence: CASSARTGWVLGDTQYF. CDR3 nucleotides: TGTGCCAGCAGCGCCCGGACAGGGTGGGTACTTGGAGATACGCAGTATTTT.

The chain has TRBV2 and TRBJ1-1; 8 bases are shared with TRBD1. In germline, CDR1 is SNHLY, CDR2 FYNNEI. V lost 4 bases, J lost 0 bases, and 1 base stayed unmatched. CDR3 length equals 14 residues. This CDR3 reads CASSVTGVNTEAFF. Written as DNA, the CDR3 is TGTGCCAGCAGTGTGACAGGGGTGAACACTGAAGCTTTCTTT.

The V and J genes are TRBV30 and TRBJ2-7; D not certain. The CDR3 sequence is 11 residues long. Germline V lookup: CDR1 GTSNPN, CDR2 SVGIG (reference sequence). V lost 3 bases and J 1 base, leaving 4 bases between the germline ends. The CDR3 bases are TGTGCCTGGAGCCCATCCTACGAGCAGTACTTC. Encoded protein: CAWSPSYEQYF.

This chain connects TRBV6-1 to TRBJ1-3; D gene unclear. Deletions cut 3 bases from V and 0 bases from J, with 6 bases between. The CDR3 loop spans 14 amino acids. CDR1 is MNHNS and CDR2 is SASEGT in the germline V gene. The CDR3 DNA reads as TGTGCCAGCAGTGACACGGGCTCTGGAAACACCATATATTTT. This codes for CASSDTGSGNTIYF.

The J gene is TRBJ1-6, the V gene TRBV30; 7 positions agree with TRBD1. The J segment lost 9 bases and the V segment lost 5 bases, leaving 7 bases of the junction unmatched. CDR3 size: 13 residues. CDR1 GTSNPN and CDR2 SVGIG come from the germline V gene (reference sequence). The CDR3 reads CAWEGGLGSPLHF. CDR3 DNA sequence: TGTGCCTGGGAAGGGGGCTTGGGTTCACCCCTCCACTTT.

This rearrangement joins TRBV5-6 to TRBJ2-7; D is unresolved. The V gene's germline CDR1 is SGHDT and CDR2 YYEEEE. The V end was cut by 4 bases, the J end by 5 bases, with 13 bases between. This CDR3 is built from 13 residues. CDR3 region: CASSAGPIDEQYF. DNA of the CDR3: TGTGCCAGCAGCGCAGGCCCGATTGACGAGCAGTACTTC. Together with reference TRBV5-6 and TRBJ2-7, the CDR3 gives the full variable domain: DAGVTQSPTHLIKTRGQQVTLRCSPKSGHDTVSWYQQALGQGPQFIFQYYEEEERQRGNFPDRFSGHQFPNYSSELNVNALLLGDSALYLCASSAGPIDEQYFGPGTRLTVT.

The DNA of the CDR3 is TGTGCCAGCAGCTTCGGACAGGGGGCGGTTGGAACTGAAGCTTTCTTT. Residues: CASSFGQGAVGTEAFF. This chain joins TRBV5-6 and TRBJ1-1, with TRBD1 identical over 11 bases. CDR1 SGHDT and CDR2 YYEEEE come from the germline V gene. J was trimmed by 5 bases and V by 2 bases; bases with no gene match: 8. CDR3 length equals 16 residues.

V gene TRBV5-8 combines with J gene TRBJ1-4; tentative D call: TRBD1 (5 bases). The CDR3 runs 16 residues. Germline CDR1 is SGHTS and CDR2 is YDEGEE. The V and J ends lost 3 bases and 0 bases respectively, with 12 bases between them. In DNA, the CDR3 is TGTGCCAGCAGCTCATGGGGAGGGGCAACTAATGAAAAACTGTTTTTT. Its protein product is CASSSWGGATNEKLFF.

This clone was counted between two and nine times. V usage is TRBV6-5 and J usage is TRBJ1-6; the match to TRBD1 covers 10 bases. The CDR3 has 13 residues. Germline V lookup: CDR1 MNHEY, CDR2 SVGAGI. The V and J ends lost 5 bases and 14 bases, in that order; junction bases with no gene match: 6. Written as DNA, the CDR3 is TGTGCCAGCAGTCAAAGGGACAGGGGAACCCTCCACTTT. Its translation: CASSQRDRGTLHF.

V is TRBV7-9 and J is TRBJ1-1; D unclear. Germline loops: CDR1 SEHNR, CDR2 FQNEAQ (reference sequence). The CDR3 runs 15 residues. V was shortened by 5 bases and J by 1 base, with 14 bases between the two germline ends. The CDR3: CASSLSGKANTEAFF. CDR3 bases: TGTGCCAGCAGCCTATCGGGGAAGGCGAACACTGAAGCTTTCTTT.

The genes are TRBV9 and TRBJ2-7; possibly TRBD1 for D (6 bases). Trimming cost V 0 bases and J 0 bases, with 10 bases left between them. In germline, CDR1 is SGDLS, CDR2 YYNGEE. The CDR3 consists of 15 residues. The DNA of the CDR3 is TGTGCCAGCAGCGTAGCGACAGGCAGCTCCTACGAGCAGTACTTC. Protein product: CASSVATGSSYEQYF.

A few counts support this clone. The rearrangement joins TRBV5-1 to TRBJ2-6; the D is unclear. CDR3 length equals 14 residues. Trimming pared 4 bases from V and 0 bases from J, leaving 5 bases between. Germline CDR1 SGHRS, CDR2 YFSETQ. CDR3 bases: TGCGCCAGCAGCCCCCTCTCTGGGGCCAACGTCCTGACTTTC. It is translated as CASSPLSGANVLTF.

The V and J genes are TRBV6-5 and TRBJ1-1; no clear D. This CDR3 comprises 16 residues. V was pared by 0 bases and J by 0 bases, with 11 bases between. Germline V gene data show CDR1 as MNHEY and CDR2 as SVGAGI. The CDR3 DNA reads as TGTGCCAGCAGTTACTCGTATAACAGTATGAACACTGAAGCTTTCTTT. It yields the protein CASSYSYNSMNTEAFF.

The chain couples TRBV29-1 to TRBJ2-6, with 8 bases lining up with TRBD1. This CDR3 spans 15 amino acids. Germline lookup yields CDR1 SQVTM and CDR2 ANQGSEA. V dropped 4 bases and J dropped 0; count of bases not matched to a gene: 2. The CDR3 spells CSVGDRSSGANVLTF. CDR3 in DNA: TGCAGCGTTGGGGACAGGAGCTCTGGGGCCAACGTCCTGACTTTC. The full variable domain, its missing parts supplied by reference TRBV29-1 and TRBJ2-6, is SAVISQKPSRDICQRGTSLTIQCQVDSQVTMMFWYRQQPGQSLTLIATANQGSEATYESGFVIDKFPISRPNLTFSTLTVSNMSPEDSSIYLCSVGDRSSGANVLTFGAGSRLTVL.

The chain combines TRBV5-6 with TRBJ2-1; 12 bases match TRBD2. The CDR3 runs to 15 residues. V dropped 3 bases and J dropped 8; count of bases not matched to a gene: 6. Looked up from germline, CDR1 is SGHDT and CDR2 is YYEEEE. The CDR3 nucleotides are TGTGCCAGCAGCTCTAGCGGGGGGGCCATTCATGAGCAGTTCTTC. It specifies CASSSSGGAIHEQFF.

The chain couples TRBV5-5 to TRBJ1-5, with D perhaps matching TRBD1 (5 bases). Trimming took off 4 bases at V and 0 bases at J, with 14 bases between the two ends. This CDR3 comprises 16 residues. Germline assignment: CDR1 SGHKS and CDR2 YYEKEE (reference sequence). DNA for the CDR3: TGTGCCAGCAGCCCGGGGGGATTTCCTAGCAATCAGCCCCAGCATTTT. Encoded protein: CASSPGGFPSNQPQHF.